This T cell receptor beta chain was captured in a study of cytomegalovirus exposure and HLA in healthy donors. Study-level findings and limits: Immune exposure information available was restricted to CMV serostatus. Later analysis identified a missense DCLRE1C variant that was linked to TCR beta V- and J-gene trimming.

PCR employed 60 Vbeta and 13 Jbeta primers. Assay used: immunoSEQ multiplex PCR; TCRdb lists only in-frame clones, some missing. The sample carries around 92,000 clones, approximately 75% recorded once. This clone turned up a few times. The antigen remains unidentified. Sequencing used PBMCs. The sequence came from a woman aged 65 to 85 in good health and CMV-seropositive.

The chain's CDR3 is CASSQDGSRAGRHRYGYTF. The CDR3 DNA reads TGTGCCAGCAGCCAAGACGGGAGCAGGGCGGGCCGCCACAGATATGGCTACACCTTC. This sequence joins TRBV4-2 and TRBJ1-2; TRBD1 might be the D (5 bases). Deletions cut 0 bases from V and 5 bases from J, with 25 bases between. Germline V gene data show CDR1 as LGHNA and CDR2 as YNFKEQ. The CDR3 contains 19 residues.